One sample yielded the 16 T cell receptor beta chains listed below, sequenced in a study of regulatory T cells in long-lasting Graves disease. CDR3-region Arm-PCR and iRepertoire HTBI primers produced the TCR beta libraries. Via MiXCR, TCRdb re-called the multiplex PCR reads, giving one row per CDR3 protein. The table records 450,000 to 600,000 distinct CDR3 sequences, about 14% of them present only once. Time point of the sample: newly diagnosed GD, antithyroid drugs for less than 3 months. Extracted RNA from PBMCs served as the source of the TCR library. The same data also contributed to another study, on T cells in Graves' hyperthyroidism and ophthalmopathy.

Sequencing was performed on peripheral blood mononuclear cells (PBMCs), taken at new diagnosis, from a patient treated with antithyroid drugs. These receptors were taken from a man in his thirties or forties with Graves disease.

The sample holds a few counts of this clonotype. The chain links TRBV19 to TRBJ2-7; 8 bases fit TRBD2. V was pared by 3 bases and J by 3 bases, with 4 bases of the junction left unmatched. CDR3 length: 14 amino acids. Germline CDR1 and CDR2: LNHDA and SQIVND (reference sequence). In DNA form, the CDR3 reads TGTGCCAGTAGTATTGTTAGCGGGAACTACGAGCAGTACTTC. Protein: CASSIVSGNYEQYF.

CDR3 coding DNA: TGTGCCTGGGGAATGGGTTCCACAGGTGGGCGCGGTTACGAGCAGTACTTC. Translating gives CAWGMGSTGGRGYEQYF. The gene calls are TRBV30 and TRBJ2-7; perhaps TRBD1 as D (5 bases). Between the trimmed V and J ends, which lost 5 bases and 4 bases, there was a span of 27 bases. The CDR3 is 17 residues long. CDR1 and CDR2 (germline): GTSNPN, SVGIG (reference sequence).

The rearrangement joins TRBV6-1 to TRBJ1-1; 8 bases line up with TRBD1. The trim removed 6 bases at V and 4 bases at J, leaving 10 bases unmatched. CDR3 length: 15 residues. Germline lookup yields CDR1 MNHNS and CDR2 SASEGT. CDR3 sequence (DNA): TGTGCCAGCAGATCCGGACAGGGCTCGGGCACTGAAGCTTTCTTT. Its translation: CASRSGQGSGTEAFF.

To note about this clonotype: One base away lies a much larger clone, so this may be a sequencing read error. Likely a read error: the CDR3 ends without its conserved phenylalanine or tryptophan. The rearrangement joins TRBV7-9 to TRBJ2-3; D gene unclear. Deletions cut 4 bases from V and 0 bases from J, with 23 bases between. This CDR3 has 19 residues. Germline lookup yields CDR1 SEHNR and CDR2 FQNEAQ (reference sequence). The CDR3 sequence is CASSSKLPQNPSSTDTQYL. DNA for the CDR3: TGTGCCAGCAGCTCAAAGTTGCCCCAAAATCCTTCTAGCACAGATACGCAGTATCTT.

This chain uses TRBV12-3 or TRBV12-4 with TRBJ1-5, with D uncertain. Trimming removed 7 bases at V and 7 bases at J, with 11 bases between. The CDR3 loop spans 12 amino acids. The CDR3 loop is CASNFRGQPQHF. CDR3 nucleotide sequence: TGTGCCAGCAATTTTCGGGGACAGCCCCAGCATTTT.

This clonotype was detected a few times. The chain is built from TRBV11-2 and TRBJ1-3; 9 nucleotides agree with TRBD1. V lost 1 base and J lost 1; bases outside the gene matches: 5. Germline V gives CDR1 SGHAT, CDR2 FQNNGV. This CDR3 is 17 amino acids long. The CDR3 sequence: CASSLVQGAYSGNTIYF. The DNA of the CDR3 is TGTGCCAGCAGCTTAGTACAGGGGGCGTATTCTGGAAACACCATATATTTT.

This clonotype came up many times. Here the CDR3 reads CSVRTHQGEQYF. The CDR3 nucleotides read TGCAGCGTGAGGACCCATCAGGGTGAGCAGTACTTC. V is TRBV29-1 and J is TRBJ2-7, with D maybe TRBD1 (5 bases). From germline, CDR1 is SQVTM and CDR2 ANQGSEA. V was trimmed by 6 bases and J by 7 bases, leaving 16 bases between them. The CDR3 is 12 residues long.

This clonotype has ten or more counts. The chain carries TRBV28 and TRBJ2-3; no clear D gene. CDR3 length: 13 residues. Germline assignment: CDR1 MDHEN and CDR2 SYDVKM. The V gene lost 4 bases and the J gene lost 2 bases, with 7 bases spanning the gap. In nucleotides, the CDR3 is TGTGCCAGCAGTTGGGTGATCACAGATACGCAGTATTTT. Translating it yields CASSWVITDTQYF.

This clonotype was found many times. The DNA for the CDR3 is TGTGCCAGCAGATCCTACGAGCAGTACTTC. It is translated as CASRSYEQYF. The genes are TRBV2 and TRBJ2-7; D not resolved. Germline lookup yields CDR1 SNHLY and CDR2 FYNNEI. The CDR3 is made up of 10 amino acids. V lost 6 bases and J lost 1, with 1 base in between.

This clonotype appeared a few times. The gene calls are TRBV7-8 and TRBJ1-1; D gene unclear. Germline loops: CDR1 SGHVS, CDR2 FQNEAQ. CDR3 size: 10 residues. V dropped 7 bases and J dropped 5 bases, with 5 bases sitting between them. The CDR3 sequence: CASMETEAFF. The CDR3 nucleotides are TGTGCCAGCATGGAGACTGAAGCTTTCTTT.

This clonotype has more than one count but fewer than ten. V usage is TRBV27 and J usage is TRBJ2-1; 9 bases agree with TRBD2. J was trimmed by 3 bases and V by 1 base; bases with no gene match: 7. The CDR3 sequence is 17 residues long. The germline V gene has CDR1 MNHEY and CDR2 SMNVEV (reference sequence). The CDR3 protein is CASSLLGLAGIYNEQFF. The DNA of the CDR3 is TGTGCCAGCAGTTTATTAGGTCTAGCGGGGATCTACAATGAGCAGTTCTTC.

This clonotype has at least ten counts. The chain links TRBV5-6 to TRBJ1-1; D remains unclear. Germline loops: CDR1 SGHDT, CDR2 YYEEEE. The CDR3 is made up of 13 amino acids. Trimming stripped 5 bases from V and 8 bases from J, with 16 bases between. The CDR3 here is CASSSPSGIEAFF. The CDR3 bases are TGTGCCAGCAGTTCCCCCTCCGGGATAGAAGCTTTCTTT.

This clonotype has at least ten counts. CDR3 loop: CASSFEFSLEDLSYEQYF. DNA of the CDR3: TGTGCCAGCAGTTTTGAGTTCAGTTTAGAAGATTTGTCCTACGAGCAGTACTTC. The V and J genes are TRBV28 and TRBJ2-7, with no clear D. There are 18 residues in the CDR3. Germline CDR1 and CDR2: MDHEN and SYDVKM. Trimming cost V 3 bases and J 1 base, with 22 bases left between them.

This clonotype was counted a few times. The gene calls are TRBV29-1 and TRBJ2-7, with D possibly TRBD1 on 5 matching bases. Germline V gene lookup returns CDR1 SQVTM and CDR2 ANQGSEA. The CDR3 loop spans 12 amino acids. Trimming removed 7 bases at V and 7 bases at J, with 17 bases between. The CDR3 sequence is CSAEDTSLEQYF. CDR3 nucleotide sequence: TGCAGCGCCGAGGACACATCTTTAGAGCAGTACTTC.

This clonotype was counted at least ten times. This chain joins TRBV7-2 and TRBJ2-3; D is uncertain. This CDR3 is 14 amino acids long. Trimming stripped 3 bases from V and 6 bases from J, with 13 bases between. Germline-derived CDR1 and CDR2 are SGHTA and FQGNSA. This chain's CDR3 is CASSLEVTFDTQYF. CDR3 DNA sequence: TGTGCCAGCAGCTTGGAAGTCACGTTTGATACGCAGTATTTT. The full variable domain, its missing parts supplied by reference TRBV7-2 and TRBJ2-3, is GAGVSQSPSNKVTEKGKDVELRCDPISGHTALYWYRQSLGQGLEFLIYFQGNSAPDKSGLPSDRFSAERTGGSVSTLTIQRTQQEDSAVYLCASSLEVTFDTQYFGPGTRLTVL.

This clonotype was found many times. The chain joins TRBV27 to TRBJ2-7; D possibly corresponds to TRBD2 (5 bases). This CDR3 contains 13 residues. V was trimmed by 5 bases and J by 3 bases, leaving 11 bases between them. Germline assignment: CDR1 MNHEY and CDR2 SMNVEV (reference sequence). CDR3 nucleotides: TGTGCCAGCAGTGTGGTGGGAGTCTACGAGCAGTACTTC. Its translation: CASSVVGVYEQYF.